The 29 T cell receptor beta chains below were found in one sample sequenced in a study of blood T cell repertoires in COVID-19. Measured with immunoSEQ multiplex PCR; TCRdb has only the in-frame clones, and not every one. The repertoire holds about 33,000 clones, about nine tenths seen once, with around 25% in the top ten. The sequencing sample was made of peripheral blood. The receptors come from a woman over 75 with active or convalescent COVID-19.

This chain uses TRBV24-1 with TRBJ2-2; no clear D gene. Germline V gene data show CDR1 as KGHDR and CDR2 as SFDVKD. V was shortened by 5 bases and J by 2 bases, with 8 bases between the two germline ends. This CDR3 comprises 14 residues. CDR3 residues: CATSGDLNTGELFF. CDR3 sequence (DNA): TGTGCCACCAGTGGCGACTTAAACACCGGGGAGCTGTTTTTT.

CDR3 in amino acids: CAWSVGGATSSYNEQFF. CDR3 bases: TGTGCCTGGAGTGTAGGGGGTGCCACAAGCTCCTACAATGAGCAGTTCTTC. This sequence joins TRBV30 and TRBJ2-1, with D tentatively TRBD1 (6 bases). The CDR3 is 17 residues long. The germline V and J ends were trimmed by 0 bases and 0 bases, with 15 bases remaining between them. Germline V gene lookup returns CDR1 GTSNPN and CDR2 SVGIG (reference sequence).

The rearrangement uses TRBV6-5 and TRBJ1-1; no clear D gene. The V gene lost 10 bases and the J gene lost 3 bases, with 12 bases spanning the gap. Germline values: CDR1 MNHEY, CDR2 SVGAGI. The CDR3 runs to 12 residues. The CDR3 sequence is CATVRGDTEAFF. DNA of the CDR3: TGTGCCACCGTAAGAGGTGACACTGAAGCTTTCTTT.

The genes are TRBV7-8 and TRBJ2-7; 8 positions match TRBD1. The CDR3 is 14 residues long. Germline CDR1 SGHVS, CDR2 FQNEAQ. The V and J ends lost 5 bases and 4 bases, in that order; junction bases with no gene match: 7. As DNA, the CDR3 is TGTGCCAGCAGCCTAGAGACAGGGGATTACGAGCAGTACTTC. Its protein product is CASSLETGDYEQYF.

This clone was counted a single time. The chain is built from TRBV18 and TRBJ2-1; D is possibly TRBD1 (5 bases). Germline assignment: CDR1 KGHSH and CDR2 LQKENI. Trimming left V 2 bases short and J 8 bases short, with 19 bases between. The CDR3 sequence is 16 residues long. Here the CDR3 DNA reads TGTGCCAGCTCACCAAGAGACCCTCAACAGGTCTATGAGCAGTTCTTC. Protein sequence: CASSPRDPQQVYEQFF. Complete variable domain (other parts from reference TRBV18 and TRBJ2-1): NAGVMQNPRHLVRRRGQEARLRCSPMKGHSHVYWYRQLPEEGLKFMVYLQKENIIDESGMPKERFSAEFPKEGPSILRIQQVVRGDSAAYFCASSPRDPQQVYEQFFGPGTRLTVL.

The V gene is TRBV19, the J gene TRBJ1-5; D possibly corresponds to TRBD1 (6 bases). Germline V gene data show CDR1 as LNHDA and CDR2 as SQIVND (reference sequence). Trimming took 7 bases from V and 6 from J, leaving 10 bases between them. The CDR3 runs 12 residues. The CDR3 protein is CASTTGFQPQHF. The CDR3, as DNA: TGTGCCAGTACTACAGGGTTTCAGCCCCAGCATTTT.

V gene TRBV14 combines with J gene TRBJ2-7; D is perhaps TRBD1 (6 bases). This CDR3 contains 12 residues. Trimming shortened V by 0 bases and J by 6 bases, and 6 bases separated the two germline ends. CDR1 SGHDN and CDR2 FVKESK come from the germline V gene. The CDR3 loop reads CASSQDRGEQYF. CDR3 nucleotides: TGTGCCAGCAGCCAAGACAGGGGCGAGCAGTACTTC.

This clone was seen once. The chain uses TRBV19 and TRBJ1-1, with D perhaps TRBD1 (5 bases). Germline CDR1 is LNHDA and CDR2 is SQIVND (reference sequence). With 7 bases removed from V and 5 bases from J, the gap between germline ends came to 17 bases. This CDR3 has 14 residues. CDR3 protein: CASMGLRGWTEAFF. In nucleotides, the CDR3 is TGTGCCAGTATGGGGCTTCGCGGATGGACTGAAGCTTTCTTT.

The V gene is TRBV6-5, the J gene TRBJ2-7; D is possibly TRBD1 (6 bases). The ends were cut back, 4 bases at V and 6 bases at J, with 19 bases in the middle. The CDR3 has 15 amino acids. The germline V gene has CDR1 MNHEY and CDR2 SVGAGI. In nucleotides, the CDR3 is TGTGCCAGCAGTTTCTCAATGACCGGGACAACCGAGCAGTACTTC. Encoded protein: CASSFSMTGTTEQYF.

The chain couples TRBV7-9 to TRBJ2-3, with 9 bases aligning to TRBD1. V was pared by 5 bases and J by 5 bases, with 5 bases of the junction left unmatched. This CDR3 is 14 amino acids long. The V gene's germline CDR1 is SEHNR and CDR2 FQNEAQ (reference sequence). The CDR3 bases are TGTGCCAGCAGCAGGGACAGGGTTATAGATACGCAGTATTTT. Amino acids: CASSRDRVIDTQYF.

The chain carries TRBV27 and TRBJ2-2, with D possibly TRBD1 on 6 matching bases. V lost 6 bases to trimming and J lost 3 bases, with 11 bases between them. This CDR3 contains 14 residues. Germline assignment: CDR1 MNHEY and CDR2 SMNVEV (reference sequence). The CDR3 loop is CASRYRAYTGELFF. CDR3 nucleotides: TGTGCCAGCAGATACAGGGCTTACACCGGGGAGCTGTTTTTT.

The chain employs TRBV7-6 and TRBJ2-5; D possibly corresponds to TRBD2 (5 bases). Trimming took off 3 bases at V and 4 bases at J, with 18 bases between the two ends. In germline, CDR1 is SGHVS, CDR2 FNYEAQ. CDR3 length: 16 amino acids. This CDR3 reads CASSLRQATRGETQYF. CDR3 DNA: TGTGCCAGCAGCTTGCGGCAGGCAACCCGGGGAGAGACCCAGTACTTC.

The chain is built from TRBV5-5 and TRBJ2-3; D is unresolved. V was clipped by 4 bases and J by 4 bases, with 10 bases between them. CDR1 is SGHKS and CDR2 is YYEKEE in the germline V gene (reference sequence). This CDR3 region has 13 residues. CDR3 sequence reads: CASSAGSPDTQYF. The DNA for the CDR3 is TGTGCCAGCAGCGCCGGTTCCCCAGATACGCAGTATTTT.

The genes are TRBV6-5 and TRBJ2-7; D not certain. Germline loops: CDR1 MNHEY, CDR2 SVGAGI. This CDR3 contains 13 residues. V lost 8 bases and J lost 2, with 13 bases in between. The CDR3 spells CASLSEAPYEQYF. In nucleotides, the CDR3 is TGTGCCAGCTTAAGCGAAGCCCCCTACGAGCAGTACTTC.

The V call is TRBV5-1, the J call TRBJ2-2, with TRBD1 matching 10 bases. The CDR3 length is 16 residues. The V segment lost 0 bases and the J segment 7 bases; nucleotides outside the gene matches: 6. CDR1 SGHRS and CDR2 YFSETQ come from the germline V gene. The CDR3 coding sequence is TGCGCCAGCAGCTTGGACCCGACAGGGGGCGGCGGGGAGCTGTTTTTT. Translation gives CASSLDPTGGGGELFF.

The chain has TRBV3-1 (or the pseudogene TRBV3-2) and TRBJ2-3, with D tentatively TRBD2 (6 bases). There are 15 residues in the CDR3. The germline gives CDR1 LGHDT, CDR2 YNNKEL (reference sequence). V lost 2 bases, J lost 2 bases, and 11 bases lay in between. The CDR3 protein is CASSQTGVYTDTQYF. In DNA, the CDR3 is TGTGCCAGCAGCCAAACGGGGGTCTACACAGATACGCAGTATTTT.

The chain employs TRBV9 and TRBJ1-2; D is unresolved. The CDR3 is 13 residues long. Trimming shortened V by 4 bases and J by 6 bases, and 13 bases separated the two germline ends. Germline values: CDR1 SGDLS, CDR2 YYNGEE. The CDR3 region is CASSTTGRDGYTF. In DNA, the CDR3 is TGTGCCAGCAGCACAACCGGGAGGGATGGCTACACCTTC.

The chain recombines TRBV6-2 or TRBV6-3 with TRBJ1-2; 12 bases fit TRBD1. CDR3 size: 18 residues. V dropped 0 bases and J dropped 3; count of bases not matched to a gene: 8. CDR1 is MNHEY, CDR2 SVGEGT, per germline. Here the CDR3 DNA reads TGTGCCAGCAGTTACTCCGGGACAGGGGGCCCCTACTACTATGGCTACACCTTC. This codes for CASSYSGTGGPYYYGYTF.

The chain couples TRBV18 to TRBJ2-1, with D possibly TRBD1 on 6 matching bases. Per the germline V gene, CDR1 is KGHSH and CDR2 is LQKENI. CDR3 length: 13 residues. The V end lost 6 bases, the J end lost 5 bases, and 11 bases lay between the germline ends. CDR3 coding DNA: TGTGCCAGCTCTCTGCAGGGGAACAATGAGCAGTTCTTC. Protein sequence: CASSLQGNNEQFF.

V and J are TRBV21-1 and TRBJ1-1; TRBD1 is the table's D call and was not checked against the DNA. TRBV21-1 corresponds to a pseudogene. This CDR3 has 18 amino acids. This CDR3 is CASSKALRNTQPCTEAFF. In nucleotides, the CDR3 is TGTGCCAGCAGCAAAGCGCTCCGAAATACACAACCCTGCACTGAAGCTTTCTTT.

This clone was observed a single time. The chain combines TRBV9 with TRBJ2-7; TRBD2 aligns across 7 bases. Trimming removed 4 bases from V and 0 bases from J; junction bases left unmatched: 7. CDR1 is SGDLS and CDR2 is YYNGEE in the germline V gene. This CDR3 contains 15 residues. The CDR3 here is CASSPLGGNSYEQYF. The DNA of the CDR3 is TGTGCCAGCAGCCCCTTGGGGGGGAACTCCTACGAGCAGTACTTC.

The rearrangement joins TRBV19 to TRBJ1-2; 9 bases are shared with TRBD1. Germline CDR1 and CDR2: LNHDA and SQIVND (reference sequence). The V gene end was trimmed by 5 bases and the J gene end by 6 bases; junction bases not matched to a gene: 7. The CDR3 runs 14 residues. CDR3 nucleotide sequence: TGTGCCAGTAGTGCGCGGGGACAGGGCGATGGCTACACCTTC. As protein: CASSARGQGDGYTF.

The rearrangement joins TRBV6-1 to TRBJ1-6, with D perhaps TRBD1 (5 bases). V was trimmed by 3 bases and J by 2 bases, leaving 8 bases between them. The CDR3 runs to 15 residues. Germline V gene sequence: CDR1 MNHNS, CDR2 SASEGT. CDR3 DNA sequence: TGTGCCAGCAGTGAGCAGGGCGCCTATAATTCACCCCTCCACTTT. It yields the protein CASSEQGAYNSPLHF.

V gene TRBV15 combines with J gene TRBJ1-2; 9 positions agree with TRBD1. The junction had 5 bases not matched to a gene; V was cut back by 0 bases and J by 6 bases. In germline, CDR1 is LNHNV, CDR2 YYDKDF (reference sequence). The CDR3 length is 15 residues. The CDR3 sequence is CATSRDLGQGHGYTF. For the CDR3, the DNA is TGTGCCACCAGCAGAGATCTGGGACAGGGTCATGGCTACACCTTC.

The chain couples TRBV7-2 to TRBJ1-5; the match to TRBD1 covers 11 bases. Germline values: CDR1 SGHTA, CDR2 FQGNSA. J was trimmed by 7 bases and V by 6 bases; bases with no gene match: 8. The CDR3 extends over 15 amino acids. The CDR3 here is CASRTGTGGFQPQHF. In DNA form, the CDR3 reads TGTGCCAGCAGAACCGGGACAGGGGGGTTCCAGCCCCAGCATTTT.

The chain carries TRBV5-1 and TRBJ2-1; 9 nucleotides align to TRBD2. Germline assignment: CDR1 SGHRS and CDR2 YFSETQ. The CDR3 length is 16 residues. Trimming removed 0 bases from V and 9 bases from J; junction bases left unmatched: 10. The CDR3 here is CASSLASGGGAFEQFF. The CDR3 DNA sequence: TGCGCCAGCAGCTTGGCAAGCGGCGGGGGGGCTTTTGAGCAGTTCTTC.

The chain uses TRBV6-6 and TRBJ1-2; 9 bases match TRBD1. Per the germline V gene, CDR1 is MNHNY and CDR2 is SVGAGI (reference sequence). This CDR3 has 17 amino acids. V lost 5 bases and J lost 1; bases outside the gene matches: 11. The CDR3 sequence: CASSPRGTGLFNYGYTF. CDR3 nucleotides: TGTGCCAGCAGTCCACGGGGGACAGGGCTTTTTAACTATGGCTACACCTTC.

The V and J genes are TRBV6-5 and TRBJ1-2; 7 bases match TRBD1. The junction had 11 bases not matched to a gene; V was cut back by 6 bases and J by 4 bases. The CDR3 has 15 amino acids. Germline V CDR1 and CDR2: MNHEY, SVGAGI. The DNA for the CDR3 is TGTGCCAGCAGAGCAACAGGGGAAAAAGGCTATGGCTACACCTTC. This gives the protein CASRATGEKGYGYTF.

This chain links TRBV5-4 with TRBJ2-5; the D is unclear. Trimming left V 4 bases short and J 2 bases short, with 15 bases between. Germline CDR1 is SGHNT and CDR2 is YYREEE (reference sequence). This CDR3 spans 15 amino acids. The CDR3 bases are TGTGCCAGCAGCACGCGGCTAGTCCAGCAAGAGACCCAGTACTTC. Amino acid sequence: CASSTRLVQQETQYF. Drawing the rest from reference TRBV5-4 and TRBJ2-5, the complete variable domain is ETGVTQSPTHLIKTRGQQVTLRCSSQSGHNTVSWYQQALGQGPQFIFQYYREEENGRGNFPPRFSGLQFPNYSSELNVNALELDDSALYLCASSTRLVQQETQYFGPGTRLLVL.